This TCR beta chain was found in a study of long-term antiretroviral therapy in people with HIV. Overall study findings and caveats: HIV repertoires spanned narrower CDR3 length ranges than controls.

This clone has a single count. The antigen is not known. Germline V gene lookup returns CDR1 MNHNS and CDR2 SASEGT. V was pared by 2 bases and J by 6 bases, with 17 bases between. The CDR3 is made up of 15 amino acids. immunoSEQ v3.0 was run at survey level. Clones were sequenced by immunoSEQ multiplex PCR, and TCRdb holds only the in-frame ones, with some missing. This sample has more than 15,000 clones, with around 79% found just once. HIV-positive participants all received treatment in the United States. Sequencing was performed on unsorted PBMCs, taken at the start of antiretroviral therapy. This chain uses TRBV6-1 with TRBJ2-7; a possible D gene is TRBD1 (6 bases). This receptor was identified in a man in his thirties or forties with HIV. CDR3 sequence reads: CASSEWPGTSVEQYF. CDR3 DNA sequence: TGTGCCAGCAGTGAATGGCCCGGGACATCGGTCGAGCAGTACTTC.